This T cell receptor (beta chain) was sequenced during a study of chemoradiotherapy in HPV16-positive cancers. Points from the study as a whole: HPV-specific T cells were functionally defined from only a couple of HPV16-positive patients. During treatment, candidate HPV-specific clones and E7-related motifs expanded in tumor.

On this clone itself: The antigen remains undetermined.

Profiling relied on immunoSEQ multiplex PCR, and the TCRdb table lists in-frame clones only, not all of them. Altogether some 34,000 clones are present, about 90% being singletons, with the ten largest covering roughly 3.7%. Samples were taken several times over chemoradiotherapy. J was trimmed by 4 bases and V by 3 bases; bases with no gene match: 6. Germline CDR1 is MGHRA and CDR2 is YSYEKL. The CDR3 is made up of 16 amino acids. The sequence was collected from a human donor with HPV-associated anogenital cancer. The starting material was blood, obtained from a patient who underwent chemoradiotherapy. V gene TRBV4-1 combines with J gene TRBJ1-2, with 12 nucleotides matching TRBD1. In DNA form, the CDR3 reads TGCGCCAGCAGCCAGGGGGGACAGGGGGCGGGCTATGGCTACACCTTC. Translation gives CASSQGGQGAGYGYTF.